This T cell receptor (beta chain) was obtained from a study of early T cells in non-severe SARS-CoV-2 infection. V was clipped by 2 bases and J by 0 bases; unmatched bases: 7. Germline CDR1 is MDHEN and CDR2 is SYDVKM. The CDR3 covers 17 residues. TCRdb reprocessed the 5' RACE reads via MiXCR and lists one record per CDR3 protein. This table holds 79,000 or so distinct CDR3 sequences, 9.5% to 15% found once. V usage is TRBV28 and J usage is TRBJ1-5, with 7 bases aligning to TRBD1. Sequencing used whole blood. This TCR was sampled from an adult who was a healthcare worker with PCR-confirmed SARS-CoV-2 infection or an uninfected control (not recorded which). CDR3 sequence (DNA): TGTGCCAGCAGTTTAAGCTTGGGACAGTATAGCAATCAGCCCCAGCATTTT. Amino acid sequence: CASSLSLGQYSNQPQHF.